Each of the 27 T cell receptor beta chains below was sequenced from the same sample in a study of Graves' ophthalmopathy and Graves' hyperthyroidism. Transcripts of RNA were the source for amplifying TCR beta CDR3 regions. Second-round multiplex PCR came after a first-round RT-PCR that employed HTBI primers. TCRdb reprocessed the multiplex PCR reads with MiXCR, giving one entry per CDR3 protein. This sample yields 340,000 or so distinct CDR3 sequences, of which roughly 15% are seen a single time; around 12% belongs to the top ten. The specimen sequenced was peripheral blood. The receptors were gathered from an adult man with Graves' ophthalmopathy.

The CDR3 spells CASRRRTVYEQYF. The DNA of the CDR3 is TGTGCCAGCAGACGAAGGACGGTCTACGAGCAGTACTTC. The chain is built from TRBV12-3 or TRBV12-4 and TRBJ2-7, with unresolved D. CDR3 size: 13 residues. Trimming shortened V by 6 bases and J by 3 bases, and 12 bases separated the two germline ends.

Ten or more counts support this clonotype. The chain couples TRBV6-1 to TRBJ2-7; 7 nucleotides align to TRBD2. CDR1 is MNHNS and CDR2 is SASEGT in the germline V gene. This CDR3 has 15 residues. Trimming cost V 7 bases and J 3 bases; bases outside gene matches: 12. The CDR3: CASTKRAGDGYEQYF. In DNA form, the CDR3 reads TGTGCCAGCACCAAACGGGCGGGAGATGGCTACGAGCAGTACTTC.

This clonotype was observed many times. V gene TRBV6-2 or TRBV6-3 combines with J gene TRBJ1-1; tentative D call: TRBD1 (6 bases). The length of the CDR3 is 15 residues. Trimming cost V 2 bases and J 1 base, with 11 bases left between them. In germline, CDR1 is MNHEY, CDR2 SVGEGT. CDR3 region: CASSYPRTANTEAFF. The CDR3 DNA reads TGTGCCAGCAGTTACCCTAGGACAGCGAACACTGAAGCTTTCTTT.

This clonotype was recorded once. Here the CDR3 omits its conserved ending phenylalanine or tryptophan, so a read error is the likely source. The chain employs TRBV14 and TRBJ2-2; 8 nucleotides agree with TRBD2. CDR3 length equals 22 residues. Losses at the gene ends were 8 bases for V and 2 bases for J; bases not matched to a gene: 28. In germline, CDR1 is SGHDN, CDR2 FVKESK. CDR3 loop: CASALPTAGASGPSDNTGELFV. The DNA for the CDR3 is TGTGCCAGCGCCCTCCCAACCGCCGGGGCTAGCGGGCCTTCTGACAACACCGGGGAGCTGTTTGTT.

The chain combines TRBV28 with TRBJ1-2; D gene ambiguous. Germline CDR1 MDHEN, CDR2 SYDVKM. V lost 1 base, J lost 0 bases, and 12 bases lay in between. This CDR3 has 16 amino acids. CDR3 DNA: TGTGCCAGCAGTTTATTTAAAAAGGGAGCTAACTATGGCTACACCTTC. It encodes CASSLFKKGANYGYTF.

This clonotype was seen repeatedly, ten times or more. The genes are TRBV15 and TRBJ1-5, with 8 bases matching TRBD1. V trimming: 1 base; J trimming: 7 bases; junction bases outside the gene matches: 6. The CDR3 has 15 amino acids. Germline V gene sequence: CDR1 LNHNV, CDR2 YYDKDF (reference sequence). CDR3 loop: CATSRGGQGIQPQHF. CDR3 in DNA: TGTGCCACCAGCAGAGGAGGACAGGGTATCCAGCCCCAGCATTTT.

This clonotype has at least ten counts. The genes are TRBV28 and TRBJ1-2, with 8 bases fitting TRBD1. After removal of 6 bases from V and 7 bases from J, the junction contained 16 bases not matched to a gene. The CDR3 has 16 amino acids. The V gene's germline CDR1 is MDHEN and CDR2 SYDVKM. In nucleotides, the CDR3 is TGTGCCAGCAGCCAAGATGTCGGACAGGGTTGGTCTGGCTACACCTTC. Protein sequence: CASSQDVGQGWSGYTF.

V and J are TRBV19 and TRBJ1-3; D may be TRBD1 (5 bases). The CDR3 contains 15 residues. In germline, CDR1 is LNHDA, CDR2 SQIVND (reference sequence). V was pared by 6 bases and J by 0 bases, with 12 bases between. CDR3 sequence: CASSQRQGSGNTIYF. CDR3 bases: TGTGCCAGTAGCCAGCGGCAGGGCTCTGGAAACACCATATATTTT.

V and J are TRBV6-1 and TRBJ2-2; the match to TRBD1 covers 7 bases. The germline CDR1 and CDR2 sequences are MNHNS and SASEGT. CDR3 length equals 16 residues. J gave up 2 bases and V 2 bases, and 5 bases lay outside the gene matches. The CDR3 here is CASSEPGQLNTGELFF. Here the CDR3 DNA reads TGTGCCAGCAGTGAACCGGGACAGCTAAACACCGGGGAGCTGTTTTTT.

Ten or more counts support this clonotype. CDR3: CASSQEHSLAGASYEQYF. Here the CDR3 DNA reads TGTGCCAGCAGCCAAGAGCATTCCCTAGCGGGAGCGTCCTACGAGCAGTACTTC. The genes are TRBV14 and TRBJ2-7, with 10 positions matching TRBD2. Germline V lookup: CDR1 SGHDN, CDR2 FVKESK. The V segment lost 0 bases and the J segment 1 base; nucleotides outside the gene matches: 9. There are 18 residues in the CDR3.

The table lists this clonotype with many counts. The V gene is TRBV5-1, the J gene TRBJ2-5; possibly TRBD1 or TRBD2 for D (5 bases each). The V end lost 2 bases, the J end lost 1 base, and 12 bases lay between the germline ends. In germline, CDR1 is SGHRS, CDR2 YFSETQ. The CDR3 spans 15 residues. This chain's CDR3 is CASSLSGALQETQYF. In DNA form, the CDR3 reads TGCGCCAGCAGCTTATCCGGGGCCCTCCAAGAGACCCAGTACTTC.

At least ten counts were recorded for this clonotype. The chain couples TRBV6-1 to TRBJ1-2, with D possibly TRBD1 on 5 matching bases. V was trimmed by 6 bases and J by 8 bases, leaving 16 bases between them. This CDR3 has 13 amino acids. Looked up from germline, CDR1 is MNHNS and CDR2 is SASEGT. In DNA form, the CDR3 reads TGTGCCAGCAGAGATAATCAGGGCGTCGGCTACACCTTC. Its translation is CASRDNQGVGYTF.

This clonotype was recorded a few times. V and J are TRBV4-1 and TRBJ1-5; D is undetermined. Trimming took off 3 bases at V and 6 bases at J, with 9 bases between the two ends. The CDR3 is 13 amino acids. Germline V gene lookup returns CDR1 MGHRA and CDR2 YSYEKL. CDR3 loop: CASSQDWRQPQHF. In DNA form, the CDR3 reads TGCGCCAGCAGCCAGGACTGGCGTCAGCCCCAGCATTTT.

The table lists this clonotype with many counts. The chain recombines TRBV7-2 with TRBJ1-2, with D hard to call. The ends were cut back, 3 bases at V and 4 bases at J, with 9 bases in the middle. Germline assignment: CDR1 SGHTA and CDR2 FQGNSA. The CDR3 length is 13 residues. CDR3 sequence reads: CASSFNTPYGYTF. DNA of the CDR3: TGTGCCAGCAGCTTCAACACGCCCTATGGCTACACCTTC.

In this sample, this clonotype turned up many times. This chain links TRBV7-3 with TRBJ1-1; 7 bases agree with TRBD1. The CDR3 is 15 amino acids. V lost 2 bases, J lost 4 bases, and 7 bases stayed unmatched. Per the germline V gene, CDR1 is SGHTA and CDR2 is FQGTGA. The CDR3 loop is CASSLEGGGFTEAFF. In DNA, the CDR3 is TGTGCCAGCAGCTTAGAGGGAGGGGGCTTCACTGAAGCTTTCTTT.

Many counts were recorded for this clonotype. DNA of the CDR3: TGTGCCTGGAAGGCTAAACCGCTAATGGCCGGGGAGCTGTTTTTT. As protein: CAWKAKPLMAGELFF. V is TRBV30 and J is TRBJ2-2; unclear D gene. The CDR3 is 15 residues long. Germline CDR1 reads GTSNPN; CDR2 reads SVGIG (reference sequence). Trimming pared 4 bases from V and 6 bases from J, leaving 18 bases between.

This clonotype was seen ten or more times. This sequence joins TRBV7-3 and TRBJ2-2; 7 nucleotides line up with TRBD1. V shed 2 bases, J shed 0 bases, and the junction held 6 bases outside the gene matches. This CDR3 comprises 17 residues. The germline gives CDR1 SGHTA, CDR2 FQGTGA. In DNA, the CDR3 is TGTGCCAGCAGCTTAGACAGGGACCACACGAACACCGGGGAGCTGTTTTTT. It specifies CASSLDRDHTNTGELFF.

This chain joins TRBV6-1 and TRBJ2-2, with TRBD2 identical over 10 bases. CDR1 and CDR2 from the germline V gene are MNHNS and SASEGT. Trimming removed 8 bases from V and 3 bases from J; junction bases left unmatched: 3. This CDR3 has 14 residues. As DNA, the CDR3 is TGTGCCAGCCAAGCGGGAGGGGACACCGGGGAGCTGTTTTTT. It is translated as CASQAGGDTGELFF.

This chain connects TRBV6-1 to TRBJ1-2; 8 nucleotides align to TRBD1. Germline V CDR1 and CDR2: MNHNS, SASEGT. The J segment lost 8 bases and the V segment lost 0 bases, leaving 8 bases of the junction unmatched. The CDR3 has 15 amino acids. The CDR3 region is CASSEAGDRSRGYTF. The CDR3 bases are TGTGCCAGCAGTGAAGCTGGGGACAGGTCTCGAGGCTACACCTTC.

This clonotype was seen at least ten times. This chain links TRBV6-1 with TRBJ1-6; possibly TRBD1 for D (5 bases). V lost 6 bases to trimming and J lost 6 bases, with 15 bases between them. The germline CDR1 and CDR2 sequences are MNHNS and SASEGT. The CDR3 is made up of 15 amino acids. In DNA form, the CDR3 reads TGTGCCAGCAGCCCGACCGGGGCCCGTAATTCACCCCTCCACTTT. It encodes CASSPTGARNSPLHF.

This clonotype was counted ten times or more. The V and J genes are TRBV10-3 and TRBJ1-2, with D perhaps TRBD1 (5 bases). The CDR3 sequence is 15 residues long. Looked up from germline, CDR1 is ENHRY and CDR2 is SYGVKD. V dropped 0 bases and J dropped 7 bases, with 15 bases sitting between them. As DNA, the CDR3 is TGTGCCATCAGTGAGTCATTCGGGGCCTCCGGTGGCTACACCTTC. This encodes CAISESFGASGGYTF.

This clonotype was counted between two and nine times. This chain connects TRBV27 to TRBJ1-3; a possible D gene is TRBD1 (5 bases). The CDR3 loop spans 17 amino acids. The V end was cut by 3 bases, the J end by 0 bases, with 15 bases between. CDR1 is MNHEY, CDR2 SMNVEV, per germline (reference sequence). CDR3 DNA sequence: TGTGCCAGCAGTTTGGTCCTAACAGGCGTCTCTGGAAACACCATATATTTT. Residues: CASSLVLTGVSGNTIYF.

This clonotype was detected ten times or more. The V gene is TRBV6-1, the J gene TRBJ2-2; no definite D call. This CDR3 has 14 residues. V lost 5 bases to trimming and J lost 1 base, with 8 bases between them. Looked up from germline, CDR1 is MNHNS and CDR2 is SASEGT. CDR3 residues: CASSRRQNTGELFF. DNA of the CDR3: TGTGCCAGCAGTAGACGACAGAACACCGGGGAGCTGTTTTTT.

Ten or more counts support this clonotype. The V and J genes are TRBV20-1 and TRBJ2-4; the match to TRBD1 covers 12 bases. Trimming at V came to 5 bases and at J to 9 bases, leaving 8 bases not matched to a gene. The CDR3 covers 14 residues. Per the germline V gene, CDR1 is DFQATT and CDR2 is SNEGSKA (reference sequence). The CDR3 spells CSARDRGQVSIQYF. Here the CDR3 DNA reads TGCAGTGCTCGGGACAGGGGGCAAGTTAGCATTCAGTACTTC.

This clonotype was recorded at least ten times. The rearrangement joins TRBV7-2 to TRBJ2-7, with 7 bases lining up with TRBD1. The CDR3 runs to 13 residues. Germline CDR1 reads SGHTA; CDR2 reads FQGNSA. V lost 6 bases, J lost 7 bases, and 9 bases stayed unmatched. CDR3 sequence (DNA): TGTGCCAGCAGAGTGACAGGGTTCGGTGAGCAGTACTTC. Protein product: CASRVTGFGEQYF. Supplemented by reference TRBV7-2 and TRBJ2-7, the full variable domain reads GAGVSQSPSNKVTEKGKDVELRCDPISGHTALYWYRQSLGQGLEFLIYFQGNSAPDKSGLPSDRFSAERTGGSVSTLTIQRTQQEDSAVYLCASRVTGFGEQYFGPGTRLTVT.

In its sample, this clonotype was seen many times. The chain uses TRBV20-1 and TRBJ1-1, with 7 bases that match TRBD1. The CDR3 is 16 residues long. V gave up 6 bases and J gave up 4 bases; unmatched junction bases: 17. Germline lookup yields CDR1 DFQATT and CDR2 SNEGSKA (reference sequence). CDR3: CSATTQLTGLGTEAFF. CDR3 bases: TGCAGTGCCACGACCCAACTGACAGGGCTGGGCACTGAAGCTTTCTTT.

This clonotype was recorded many times. The chain uses TRBV18 and TRBJ2-5, with unresolved D. The CDR3 is 15 amino acids. Germline CDR1 is KGHSH and CDR2 is LQKENI. V was shortened by 0 bases and J by 2 bases, with 10 bases between the two germline ends. CDR3 in DNA: TGTGCCAGCTCACCACCTTCCAGAAATCAAGAGACCCAGTACTTC. Protein: CASSPPSRNQETQYF.